This TCR beta chain was sequenced for a study of T cell repertoires in cytomegalovirus infection. Overall study context: CMV infection plus the matching HLA type was flagged by public TCR beta signatures.

MiXCR was run by TCRdb on the reads, yielding one entry per CDR3 protein. The data contain about 360,000 distinct CDR3 sequences, about a sixth of them seen just once; the ten biggest clones take up 8.7%. Comment on this clonotype: Its antigen is undetermined.

Trimming cost V 1 base and J 3 bases, with 8 bases left between them. Looked up from germline, CDR1 is SNHLY and CDR2 is FYNNEI. The CDR3 contains 14 residues. General study findings and limits: Public TCR beta family frequency separated CMV-and-HLA carriers, including in an independent cohort. There were HLA-C-restricted CMV-specific TCR beta clonotypes dominating the ex vivo response.

Sequenced input: PBMCs. The chain has TRBV2 and TRBJ2-3, with D perhaps matching TRBD2 (6 bases). The sequence derives from a human donor in good health (CMV status not recorded). Some clones in this sample may be carry-over from other donors' samples. CDR3 nucleotide sequence: TGTGCCAGCAGTGAAGGACGGGAGACAGATACGCAGTATTTT. The encoded protein is CASSEGRETDTQYF.